The sequence of this T cell receptor beta chain was determined in a study of early T cells in non-severe SARS-CoV-2 infection. TCRdb redid the calling of the 5' RACE reads with MiXCR, one entry per CDR3 protein. Here the sample spans almost 85,000 distinct CDR3 sequences, about 12% being singletons. This CDR3 has 15 amino acids. Per germline, CDR1 WSHSY and CDR2 SAAADI. Trimming pared 0 bases from V and 4 bases from J, leaving 12 bases between. This clonotype was counted ten times or more. Sequencing was performed on whole blood. The chain couples TRBV10-2 to TRBJ2-5; D might be TRBD2 (6 bases). The TCR sequence derives from an adult who was a healthcare worker with PCR-confirmed SARS-CoV-2 infection or an uninfected control (not recorded which). CDR3 sequence: CASSESRRGGETQYF. The CDR3 coding sequence is TGCGCCAGCAGTGAGTCTAGGCGGGGTGGAGAGACCCAGTACTTC.